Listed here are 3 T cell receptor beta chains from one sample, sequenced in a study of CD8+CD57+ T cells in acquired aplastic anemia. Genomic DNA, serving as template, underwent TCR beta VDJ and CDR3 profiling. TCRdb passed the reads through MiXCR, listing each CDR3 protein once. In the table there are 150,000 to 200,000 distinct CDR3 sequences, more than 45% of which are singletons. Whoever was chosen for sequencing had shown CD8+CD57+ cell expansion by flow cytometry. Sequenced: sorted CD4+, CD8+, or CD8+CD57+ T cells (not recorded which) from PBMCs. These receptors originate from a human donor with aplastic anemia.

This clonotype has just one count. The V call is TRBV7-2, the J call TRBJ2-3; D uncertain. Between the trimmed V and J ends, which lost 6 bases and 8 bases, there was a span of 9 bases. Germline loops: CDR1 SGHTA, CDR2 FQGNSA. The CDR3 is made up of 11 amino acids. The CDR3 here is CASSSGPTQYF. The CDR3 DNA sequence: TGTGCCAGCAGTTCAGGCCCTACGCAGTATTTT.

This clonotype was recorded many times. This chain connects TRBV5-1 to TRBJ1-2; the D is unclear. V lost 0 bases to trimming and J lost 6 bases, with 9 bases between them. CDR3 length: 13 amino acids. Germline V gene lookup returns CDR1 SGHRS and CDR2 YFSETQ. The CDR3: CASSLAIGHGYTF. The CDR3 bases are TGCGCCAGCAGCTTGGCCATAGGGCATGGCTACACCTTC.

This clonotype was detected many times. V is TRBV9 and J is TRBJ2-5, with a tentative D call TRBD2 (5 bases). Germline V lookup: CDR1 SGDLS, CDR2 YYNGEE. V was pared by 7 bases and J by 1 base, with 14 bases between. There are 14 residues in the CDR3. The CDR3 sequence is CASSPGGPQETQYF. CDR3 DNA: TGTGCCAGCTCTCCCGGAGGTCCCCAAGAGACCCAGTACTTC. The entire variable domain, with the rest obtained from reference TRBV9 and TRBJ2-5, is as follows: DSGVTQTPKHLITATGQRVTLRCSPRSGDLSVYWYQQSLDQGLQFLIQYYNGEERAKGNILERFSAQQFPDLHSELNLSSLELGDSALYFCASSPGGPQETQYFGPGTRLLVL.